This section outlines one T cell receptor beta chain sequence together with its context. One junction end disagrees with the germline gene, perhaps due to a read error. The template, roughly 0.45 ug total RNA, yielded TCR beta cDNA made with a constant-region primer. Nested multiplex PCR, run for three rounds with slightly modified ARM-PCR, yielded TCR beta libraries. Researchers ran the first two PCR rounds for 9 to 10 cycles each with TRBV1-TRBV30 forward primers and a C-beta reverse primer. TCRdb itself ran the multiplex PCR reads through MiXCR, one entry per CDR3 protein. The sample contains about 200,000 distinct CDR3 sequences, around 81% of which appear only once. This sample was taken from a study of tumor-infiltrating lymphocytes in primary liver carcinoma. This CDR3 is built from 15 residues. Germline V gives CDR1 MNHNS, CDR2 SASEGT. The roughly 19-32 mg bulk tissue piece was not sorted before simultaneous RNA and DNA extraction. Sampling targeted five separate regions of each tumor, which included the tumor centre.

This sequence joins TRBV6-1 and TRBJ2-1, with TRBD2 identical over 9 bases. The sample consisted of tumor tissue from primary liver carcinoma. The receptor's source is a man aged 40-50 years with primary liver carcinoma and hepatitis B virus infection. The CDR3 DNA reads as TGTGCCAACAGTGAAGAAGCGGGAGGATACAATGAGCAGTCGTTC. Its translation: CANSEEAGGYNEQSF.